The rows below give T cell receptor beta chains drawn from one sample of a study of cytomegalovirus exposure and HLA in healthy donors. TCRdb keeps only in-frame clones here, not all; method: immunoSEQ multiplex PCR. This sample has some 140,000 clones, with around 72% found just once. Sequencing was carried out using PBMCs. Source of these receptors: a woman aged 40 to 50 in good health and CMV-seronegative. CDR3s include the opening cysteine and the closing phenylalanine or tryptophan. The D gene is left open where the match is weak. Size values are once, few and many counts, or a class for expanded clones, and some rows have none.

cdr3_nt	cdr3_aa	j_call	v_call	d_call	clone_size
TGTGCCAGCAGCTTGGCCCGGGGGGATTTGAACACTGAAGCTTTCTTT	CASSLARGDLNTEAFF	TRBJ1-1	TRBV5-6	-	few
TGTGCCAGCAGTTTACAGACTAGCGGGCAAGAGACCCAGTACTTC	CASSLQTSGQETQYF	TRBJ2-5	TRBV28	TRBD2	-
TGTGCCAGCAGCCAAGCCCTAGCGGGGGGGGGAGAGACCCAGTACTTC	CASSQALAGGGETQYF	TRBJ2-5	TRBV4-2	TRBD2	few
TGTGCCAGCAGTTACTCGGACAGGCAAACTCCTCTAGGCTACACCTTC	CASSYSDRQTPLGYTF	TRBJ1-2	TRBV6-6	TRBD1	-
TGTGCCAGCAGCCCCGGGACTAGCGGGGGGATCAGCTCCTACAATGAGCAGTTCTTC	CASSPGTSGGISSYNEQFF	TRBJ2-1	TRBV11-2	TRBD2	-
TGTGCCAGCAGCTTGGCAGGGTCGGATGAGCAGTTCTTC	CASSLAGSDEQFF	TRBJ2-1	TRBV5-4	-	-
TGTGCCAGCAGCCAGGGACAGGGGGACGTCCTGACTTTC	CASSQGQGDVLTF	TRBJ2-6	TRBV7-2	TRBD1	-
TGTGCCAGCTCACCACTGGAACACGGGACAGGGCTTAATTCACCCCTCCACTTT	CASSPLEHGTGLNSPLHF	TRBJ1-6	TRBV18	TRBD1	few
TGCGCCAGCAGCCAAGATAGTTGGCGGGGGGGCCGATACAATGAGCAGTTCTTC	CASSQDSWRGGRYNEQFF	TRBJ2-1	TRBV4-1	TRBD2	few
TGTGCCAGCAGCGTAGTTAGCGGGGGCTACAATGAGCAGTTCTTC	CASSVVSGGYNEQFF	TRBJ2-1	TRBV9	TRBD2	-
TGTGCCAGCAGCTTAGCGCGGGGGGCGGGGGTCACTGAAGCTTTCTTT	CASSLARGAGVTEAFF	TRBJ1-1	TRBV7-2	-	-
TGCGCCAGCAGCTGGGACTCGCAGAACACCGGGGAGCTGTTTTTT	CASSWDSQNTGELFF	TRBJ2-2	TRBV5-1	-	few
TGTGCCAGCAGTGATAACCCAGGGGGCGCATTAGAAGCTTTCTTT	CASSDNPGGALEAFF	TRBJ1-1	TRBV2	TRBD1	-
TGTGCCACCAGCAGAGTGTACAGCGGGGTCCATAATTTATTGTTCTTC	CATSRVYSGVHNLLFF	TRBJ2-1	TRBV15	TRBD2	-
TGTGCCAGCAGTATAGAGGTGCGCTACAATGAGCAGTTCTTC	CASSIEVRYNEQFF	TRBJ2-1	TRBV2	-	-
TGTGCCAGCAGCTTGGGGACAGGCGGTCACAATGAGCAGTTCTTC	CASSLGTGGHNEQFF	TRBJ2-1	TRBV7-3	TRBD1	-
TGTGCCAGCAGTCCTCCGGGACAGGGGTTCGACGGGGAGCTGTTTTTT	CASSPPGQGFDGELFF	TRBJ2-2	TRBV28	TRBD1	-
TGCGCCAGCAGCTTGATGGGGGCCGAGCAGTTCTTC	CASSLMGAEQFF	TRBJ2-1	TRBV5-1	-	few
TGTGCCAGCAGCTTATCCCCGACTAGCGGGGCCGGGGAGCTGTTTTTT	CASSLSPTSGAGELFF	TRBJ2-2	TRBV5-8	TRBD2	-
TGTGCCAGCAGTGCCGACAGGGACTCACCCCTCCACTTT	CASSADRDSPLHF	TRBJ1-6	TRBV2	TRBD1	-
TGTGCCAGCTCAACCGACGGGGGGACGACTGAAGCTTTCTTT	CASSTDGGTTEAFF	TRBJ1-1	TRBV18	-	-
TGTGCCAGCAGCTTAGCGCTACAGACTAGCGGCGCAGATACGCAGTATTTT	CASSLALQTSGADTQYF	TRBJ2-3	TRBV7-8	TRBD2	once
TGTGCCAGCAGCTTACGGGCTATAGCGGGGGTTAACTTGGAGACCCAGTACTTC	CASSLRAIAGVNLETQYF	TRBJ2-5	TRBV7-9	TRBD2	-
TGTGCCAGCAGTGGTACAGGGGGTGATTCACCCCTCCACTTT	CASSGTGGDSPLHF	TRBJ1-6	TRBV27	TRBD1	-
TGTGCCAGCAGCTTCCGGGACAGGGTTGATGGCTACACCTTC	CASSFRDRVDGYTF	TRBJ1-2	TRBV7-8	TRBD1	-
TGTGCCAGCACCTTCAGGGGTAATATGCCATCTGGAAACACCATATATTTT	CASTFRGNMPSGNTIYF	TRBJ1-3	TRBV5-6	-	-
TGCGCCAGCAGCACTCTCGGACAGGGGTATGGCTACACCTTC	CASSTLGQGYGYTF	TRBJ1-2	TRBV4-1	TRBD1	-
TGTGCCAGCAGCCTAAACACCGGGGAGCTGTTTTTT	CASSLNTGELFF	TRBJ2-2	TRBV5-4	-	few
TGTGCCAGCAGCGAGACAGGAAGGAATCTCTATGGCTACACCTTC	CASSETGRNLYGYTF	TRBJ1-2	TRBV27	-	-
TGTGCCAGTAGTATAGCGGGAGGACAGCTGAGCTCCTACAATGAGCAGTTCTTC	CASSIAGGQLSSYNEQFF	TRBJ2-1	TRBV19	-	-
TGCGCCAGCAGCCAAGATGATGGGACAGGGGTTTCGGATCGTCGGGAGACCCAGTACTTC	CASSQDDGTGVSDRRETQYF	TRBJ2-5	TRBV4-3	TRBD1	-
TGTGCCAGCAGCTTAGTCCCGTATGGCTACACCTTC	CASSLVPYGYTF	TRBJ1-2	TRBV7-9	-	-